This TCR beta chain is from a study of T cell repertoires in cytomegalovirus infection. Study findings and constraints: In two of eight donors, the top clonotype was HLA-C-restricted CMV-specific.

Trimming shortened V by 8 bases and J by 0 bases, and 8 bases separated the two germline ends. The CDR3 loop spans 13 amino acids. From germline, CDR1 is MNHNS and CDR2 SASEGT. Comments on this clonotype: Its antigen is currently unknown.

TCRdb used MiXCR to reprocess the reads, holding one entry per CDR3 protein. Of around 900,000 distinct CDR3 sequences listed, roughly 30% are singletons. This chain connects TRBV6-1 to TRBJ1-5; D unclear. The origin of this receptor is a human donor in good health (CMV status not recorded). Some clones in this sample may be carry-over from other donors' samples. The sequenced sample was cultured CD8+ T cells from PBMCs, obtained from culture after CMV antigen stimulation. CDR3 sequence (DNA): TGTGCCAGCCTTACATATAGCAATCAGCCCCAGCATTTT. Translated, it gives CASLTYSNQPQHF.